This passage covers 25 T cell receptor beta chains from one sample sequenced in a study of identical twins. In TCRdb, the 5' RACE reads were re-called with MiXCR into one record per CDR3 protein. The sample has some 1,600,000 distinct CDR3 sequences, roughly 35% seen once. The sample taken for sequencing was cord blood. The receptors come from a newborn girl in good health.

This clonotype was detected a few times. The chain uses TRBV6-2 or TRBV6-3 and TRBJ2-7; D is possibly TRBD1 (6 bases). V was pared by 7 bases and J by 0 bases, with 22 bases between. This CDR3 region has 17 residues. Germline V gene lookup returns CDR1 MNHEY and CDR2 SVGEGT. CDR3 sequence reads: CASTPYGSGVPSYEQYF. In DNA, the CDR3 is TGTGCCAGCACCCCATATGGTTCAGGGGTCCCCTCCTACGAGCAGTACTTC.

This clonotype has a handful of counts. The chain is built from TRBV7-8 and TRBJ2-4; D gene unclear. V lost 1 base and J lost 8, with 6 bases in between. Germline loops: CDR1 SGHVS, CDR2 FQNEAQ. The CDR3 has 12 residues. CDR3 sequence (DNA): TGTGCCAGCAGCTTAGGTTGGGACATTCAGTACTTC. It encodes CASSLGWDIQYF.

This clonotype was seen just once. This chain joins TRBV12-3 or TRBV12-4 and TRBJ2-3; 9 nucleotides agree with TRBD2. The CDR3 loop spans 16 amino acids. V lost 5 bases, J lost 1 base, and 7 bases stayed unmatched. CDR3 nucleotide sequence: TGTGCCAGCAGTAGGGCAAGACTAGCGGGCACAGATACGCAGTATTTT. Translated: CASSRARLAGTDTQYF.

This clonotype was counted ten times or more. The V call is TRBV4-2, the J call TRBJ1-2; no definite D call. The CDR3 loop spans 13 amino acids. V dropped 0 bases and J dropped 4 bases, with 6 bases sitting between them. Germline CDR1 and CDR2: LGHNA and YNFKEQ. CDR3 DNA sequence: TGTGCCAGCAGCCAAGATGACCCCTATGGCTACACCTTC. Translated: CASSQDDPYGYTF.

This clonotype was seen at least ten times. This chain connects TRBV12-3 or TRBV12-4 to TRBJ2-7, with D uncertain. The V end was cut by 2 bases, the J end by 1 base, with 9 bases between. This CDR3 has 14 residues. This CDR3 is CASSLWEGSYEQYF. The CDR3 nucleotides read TGTGCCAGCAGTTTATGGGAAGGGTCCTACGAGCAGTACTTC.

This clonotype was picked up a small number of times. V is TRBV24-1 and J is TRBJ1-2; D remains unclear. This CDR3 has 12 residues. Per the germline V gene, CDR1 is KGHDR and CDR2 is SFDVKD. V was shortened by 1 base and J by 6 bases, with 5 bases between the two germline ends. This chain's CDR3 is CATSDFYDGYTF. CDR3 bases: TGTGCCACCAGTGATTTTTATGATGGCTACACCTTC.

This rearrangement joins TRBV4-1 to TRBJ2-5; the match to TRBD1 covers 9 bases. CDR3 length equals 16 residues. Germline loops: CDR1 MGHRA, CDR2 YSYEKL. After removal of 2 bases from V and 11 bases from J, the junction contained 15 bases not matched to a gene. CDR3 residues: CASSQPKGDRDNEQYF. The CDR3 coding sequence is TGCGCCAGCAGCCAACCAAAGGGGGACAGGGACAATGAGCAGTACTTC.

This clonotype appeared a few times. In DNA form, the CDR3 reads TGCAGTGCGAGACGGACGTCTTCAACTAATGAAAAACTGTTTTTT. It specifies CSARRTSSTNEKLFF. The chain uses TRBV20-1 and TRBJ1-4; D remains unclear. Germline lookup yields CDR1 DFQATT and CDR2 SNEGSKA (reference sequence). The V and J ends lost 6 bases and 0 bases respectively, with 14 bases between them. The CDR3 extends over 15 amino acids.

The chain is built from TRBV25-1 and TRBJ2-2; TRBD1 agrees at 12 bases. CDR1 and CDR2 from the germline V gene are MGHDK and SYGVNS. There are 20 residues in the CDR3. J gave up 5 bases and V 1 base, and 14 bases lay outside the gene matches. CDR3 sequence reads: CASSEWVGTGGQFWTGELFF. CDR3 coding DNA: TGTGCCAGCAGTGAATGGGTAGGGACAGGGGGCCAATTTTGGACCGGGGAGCTGTTTTTT.

The chain is built from TRBV30 and TRBJ1-6; TRBD1 might be the D (5 bases). The germline gives CDR1 GTSNPN, CDR2 SVGIG (reference sequence). The length of the CDR3 is 12 residues. Trimming took off 5 bases at V and 9 bases at J, with 11 bases between the two ends. In DNA form, the CDR3 reads TGTGCCTGGCGGGCGGGGACTTCACCCCTCCACTTT. This sequence encodes CAWRAGTSPLHF.

The rearrangement links TRBV28 to TRBJ2-1; D might be TRBD2 (7 bases). V was clipped by 6 bases and J by 1 base, with 13 bases between them. Looked up from germline, CDR1 is MDHEN and CDR2 is SYDVKM. The CDR3 is 15 residues long. The CDR3: CASRWGRGSYNEQFF. CDR3 nucleotide sequence: TGTGCCAGCAGGTGGGGGAGGGGGTCCTACAATGAGCAGTTCTTC.

The chain combines TRBV27 with TRBJ2-3; TRBD2 aligns across 8 bases. V gave up 5 bases and J gave up 5 bases; unmatched junction bases: 6. The germline CDR1 and CDR2 sequences are MNHEY and SMNVEV (reference sequence). This CDR3 is built from 14 residues. The CDR3 nucleotides read TGTGCCAGCAGTAGGTTTAGCGGGATAGATACGCAGTATTTT. It encodes CASSRFSGIDTQYF.

This clonotype was counted between two and nine times. V gene TRBV20-1 combines with J gene TRBJ2-7; D not certain. The CDR3 sequence is 13 residues long. Germline CDR1 reads DFQATT; CDR2 reads SNEGSKA (reference sequence). With 6 bases removed from V and 4 bases from J, the gap between germline ends came to 16 bases. This CDR3 reads CSASTMGPYEQYF. The DNA of the CDR3 is TGCAGTGCCAGCACCATGGGCCCTTACGAGCAGTACTTC.

This clonotype came up a few times. The chain uses TRBV9 and TRBJ1-2; D gene uncertain. Trimming stripped 0 bases from V and 8 bases from J, with 8 bases between. The length of the CDR3 is 12 residues. CDR1 is SGDLS and CDR2 is YYNGEE in the germline V gene. The CDR3 DNA reads as TGTGCCAGCAGCGTAGCTACCGGGGGCTACACCTTC. Amino acid sequence: CASSVATGGYTF.

The sample holds a few counts of this clonotype. J is TRBJ1-4 and V is TRBV10-3, with 12 bases lining up with TRBD1. V lost 11 bases to trimming and J lost 5 bases; unmatched junction nucleotides: 9. CDR1 and CDR2 from the germline V gene are ENHRY and SYGVKD. The CDR3 sequence is 15 residues long. The CDR3 sequence: CASGTGGSLNEKLFF. The CDR3, as DNA: TGTGCCTCCGGGACAGGGGGCTCCTTGAATGAAAAACTGTTTTTT.

Regarding this clonotype: A much larger clone lies one base from this, so it may be a read error. This rearrangement joins TRBV5-1 to TRBJ1-5; D possibly corresponds to TRBD1 (6 bases). The CDR3 runs 14 residues. The germline CDR1 and CDR2 sequences are SGHRS and YFSETQ. Written as DNA, the CDR3 is TGCGCCAACAGCTTGGGGGGGCGCAATCAGCCCCAGCATTTT. The encoded protein is CANSLGGRNQPQHF.

This chain joins TRBV11-2 and TRBJ2-3, with 7 bases aligning to TRBD1. Germline V gene lookup returns CDR1 SGHAT and CDR2 FQNNGV. J gave up 6 bases and V 4 bases, and 10 bases lay outside the gene matches. The CDR3 consists of 15 residues. The CDR3 region is CASSSLQGELDTQYF. CDR3 nucleotide sequence: TGTGCCAGCAGCTCCCTTCAGGGGGAACTCGATACGCAGTATTTT.

This chain uses TRBV7-9 with TRBJ2-2; 9 bases line up with TRBD1. This CDR3 has 17 amino acids. J gave up 5 bases and V 4 bases, and 11 bases lay outside the gene matches. Germline assignment: CDR1 SEHNR and CDR2 FQNEAQ (reference sequence). CDR3: CASSSPRDRAYTGELFF. CDR3 DNA sequence: TGTGCCAGCAGCTCACCCCGGGACAGGGCGTATACCGGGGAGCTGTTTTTT.

This chain connects TRBV7-9 to TRBJ2-7; D gene uncertain. V was shortened by 7 bases and J by 6 bases, with 16 bases between the two germline ends. CDR1 SEHNR and CDR2 FQNEAQ come from the germline V gene (reference sequence). The length of the CDR3 is 13 residues. Here the CDR3 reads CASTPSPRGEQYF. CDR3 bases: TGTGCCAGCACCCCCTCCCCGCGCGGCGAGCAGTACTTC.

On this clonotype itself: A much larger clonotype is one base distant, so this may be a read error. The CDR3 spells CASGQGNRLAPRETQYF. The CDR3 DNA follows: TGTGCCAGCGGCCAAGGAAACAGACTAGCTCCTCGGGAGACCCAGTACTTC. The rearrangement links TRBV3-1 to TRBJ2-5; 7 bases match TRBD2. The CDR3 covers 17 residues. The germline CDR1 and CDR2 sequences are LGHDT and YNNKEL (reference sequence).

This clonotype showed up just a few times. The V gene is TRBV27, the J gene TRBJ2-5; TRBD2 matches at 11 bases. Looked up from germline, CDR1 is MNHEY and CDR2 is SMNVEV (reference sequence). The CDR3 runs 17 residues. Trimming cost V 2 bases and J 0 bases; bases outside gene matches: 5. The CDR3 DNA is TGTGCCAGCAGTTTACGACGGACTAGCGGGTACCAAGAGACCCAGTACTTC. Its protein is CASSLRRTSGYQETQYF.

The J gene is TRBJ1-2, the V gene TRBV27, with 7 bases identical to TRBD1. CDR3 length: 15 residues. Germline V gives CDR1 MNHEY, CDR2 SMNVEV (reference sequence). V lost 6 bases and J lost 3; bases outside the gene matches: 10. The CDR3 protein is CASSRSGQEHYGYTF. The DNA of the CDR3 is TGTGCCAGCAGCCGATCCGGACAGGAACACTATGGCTACACCTTC.

The rearrangement joins TRBV4-1 to TRBJ2-2; 10 nucleotides agree with TRBD2. Looked up from germline, CDR1 is MGHRA and CDR2 is YSYEKL. This CDR3 has 16 amino acids. The V and J ends lost 6 bases and 5 bases, in that order; junction bases with no gene match: 9. The CDR3 loop is CASRRLAGVLTGELFF. The CDR3 DNA follows: TGCGCCAGCAGACGCCTAGCGGGAGTTTTGACCGGGGAGCTGTTTTTT.

This clonotype has only a few counts. This sequence joins TRBV4-1 and TRBJ2-7; 10 bases agree with TRBD2. Per germline, CDR1 MGHRA and CDR2 YSYEKL. V gave up 4 bases and J gave up 3 bases; unmatched junction bases: 9. This CDR3 has 16 residues. The CDR3 sequence: CASSRLLAGGNYEQYF. In nucleotides, the CDR3 is TGCGCCAGCAGCCGCCTCTTAGCGGGGGGCAACTACGAGCAGTACTTC.

This clonotype has just a few counts. The chain carries TRBV11-3 and TRBJ2-7; D is undetermined. Looked up from germline, CDR1 is SGHNT and CDR2 is YENEEA. This CDR3 is 15 amino acids long. The ends were cut back, 5 bases at V and 1 base at J, with 15 bases in the middle. CDR3 region: CASSAAAKLSYEQYF. CDR3 nucleotides: TGTGCCAGCAGCGCGGCGGCGAAGCTATCCTACGAGCAGTACTTC.